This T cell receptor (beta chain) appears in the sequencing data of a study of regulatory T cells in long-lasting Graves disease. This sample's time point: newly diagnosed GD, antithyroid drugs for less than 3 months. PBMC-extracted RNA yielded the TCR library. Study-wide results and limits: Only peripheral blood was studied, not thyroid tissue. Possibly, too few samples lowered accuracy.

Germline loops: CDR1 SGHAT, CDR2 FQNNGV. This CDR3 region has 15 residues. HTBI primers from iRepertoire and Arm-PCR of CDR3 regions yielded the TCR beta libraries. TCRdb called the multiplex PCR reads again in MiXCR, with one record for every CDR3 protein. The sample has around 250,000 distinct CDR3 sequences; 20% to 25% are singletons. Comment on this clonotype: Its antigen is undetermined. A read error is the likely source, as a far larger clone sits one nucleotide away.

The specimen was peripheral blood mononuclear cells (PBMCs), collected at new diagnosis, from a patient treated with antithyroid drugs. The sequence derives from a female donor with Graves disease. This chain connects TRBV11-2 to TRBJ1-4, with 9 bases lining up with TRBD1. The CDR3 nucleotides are TGTGCCAGCAGCCGACAGGGGGGAACTAATGAAAACCTGTTTTTT. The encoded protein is CASSRQGGTNENLFF.